This T cell receptor beta chain originates from a study of persistence of HIV-infected CD4 T cells. Study-level information: Antigen stimulation activated a lower proportion of cells, more of them memory, than anti-CD3/anti-CD28 stimulation.

Anti-CD3/anti-CD28 beads served as a nonspecific positive control stimulus. Responding CD4+ T cells were sorted by upregulation of both CD40 ligand and CD69. Anti-CD28/CD49d costimulation, CD40-blocking antibody and enfuvirtide were given to CD8-depleted PBMCs for 18 hours. This was the immunoSEQ version 4 assay in survey mode. Clones were read by immunoSEQ multiplex PCR, and TCRdb kept only the in-frame ones, dropping some. The sample yields 45,000 or so clones, about 87% seen once. Per the germline V gene, CDR1 is MNHEY and CDR2 is SMNVEV (reference sequence). The CDR3 length is 15 residues. The ends lost 10 bases at V and 5 bases at J; junction bases unmatched: 14. As for this clone: Its antigen remains unknown.

The chain is built from TRBV27 and TRBJ2-7, with 10 positions matching TRBD1. This TCR was recovered from an adult woman with HIV who was CMV-seropositive. Material: CD4+ T cells sorted from PBMCs after roughly 17-hour stimulation, obtained from a patient who received antiretroviral therapy. CDR3 sequence (DNA): TGTGCCACCTCCCCTGTAAGGGACAGGGGTCACGAGCAGTACTTC. This codes for CATSPVRDRGHEQYF.